These 2 T cell receptor beta chains share one sample of origin, sequenced in a study of blood T cell repertoires in COVID-19. TCRdb keeps only in-frame clones here, not all; method: immunoSEQ multiplex PCR. The sample consists of a few hundred thousand clones, 65% to 85% of them appearing once. Sequenced sample: peripheral blood. These receptors came from a man in his fifties with active or convalescent COVID-19.

A few counts support this clone. The rearrangement uses TRBV5-4 and TRBJ1-3; 9 bases match TRBD1. Trimming took 4 bases from V and 4 from J; bases not matched to a gene: 12. The germline V gene encodes CDR1 SGHNT and CDR2 YYREEE (reference sequence). The CDR3 length is 17 residues. The chain's CDR3 is CASSPSTQGARGNTIYF. CDR3 in DNA: TGTGCCAGCAGCCCATCTACACAGGGGGCGCGGGGAAACACCATATATTTT.

The chain combines TRBV15 with TRBJ1-5, with 8 bases matching TRBD1. The germline gives CDR1 LNHNV, CDR2 YYDKDF (reference sequence). Unmatched junction bases numbered 16, after V lost 4 bases and J lost 5 bases. CDR3 size: 18 residues. CDR3 region: CATSTKGGDRTPYQPQHF. The CDR3 DNA follows: TGTGCCACCAGCACCAAGGGAGGGGACAGGACACCTTATCAGCCCCAGCATTTT.